Listed here are 10 T cell receptor beta chains from one sample, sequenced in a study of blood T cell repertoires in COVID-19. Repertoires were generated with immunoSEQ multiplex PCR, while TCRdb's copy carries only in-frame clones and drops some. The sample records roughly 100,000 clones, about 83% being singletons. The sample consisted of peripheral blood. The source is a man in his 70s with active or convalescent COVID-19.

The V gene is TRBV25-1, the J gene TRBJ2-5; 7 nucleotides agree with TRBD1. Trimming took 0 bases from V and 5 from J; bases not matched to a gene: 9. Per germline, CDR1 MGHDK and CDR2 SYGVNS. The CDR3 sequence is 16 residues long. CDR3 nucleotide sequence: TGTGCCAGCAGTGAATACTTGGCAGGGGGTCGGGAGACCCAGTACTTC. Protein product: CASSEYLAGGRETQYF.

This clone was seen only a few times. The genes are TRBV20-1 and TRBJ1-5; the D gene is possibly TRBD1 (5 bases). V was pared by 3 bases and J by 7 bases, with 13 bases between. The CDR3 extends over 13 amino acids. The V gene's germline CDR1 is DFQATT and CDR2 SNEGSKA (reference sequence). CDR3 nucleotides: TGCAGTGCTAGTCTCGATAGGGGCCAGCCCCAGCATTTT. Protein sequence: CSASLDRGQPQHF.

J is TRBJ2-7 and V is TRBV28; 7 bases are shared with TRBD2. J was trimmed by 3 bases and V by 4 bases; bases with no gene match: 9. This CDR3 spans 15 amino acids. CDR1 MDHEN and CDR2 SYDVKM come from the germline V gene. DNA of the CDR3: TGTGCCAGCAGTTCCCTGGGGAGGGGAGACTACGAGCAGTACTTC. This gives the protein CASSSLGRGDYEQYF.

The chain links TRBV30 to TRBJ1-1, with 7 nucleotides matching TRBD1. Germline values: CDR1 GTSNPN, CDR2 SVGIG (reference sequence). The CDR3 covers 13 residues. The V and J ends lost 1 base and 4 bases, in that order; junction bases with no gene match: 3. CDR3 residues: CAWSGDSRTEAFF. For the CDR3, the DNA is TGTGCCTGGAGTGGGGACAGTCGCACTGAAGCTTTCTTT.

This rearrangement joins TRBV7-3 to TRBJ2-5; D is unresolved. The germline V gene has CDR1 SGHTA and CDR2 FQGTGA. There are 15 residues in the CDR3. Trimming took off 5 bases at V and 0 bases at J, with 13 bases between the two ends. The chain's CDR3 is CASSGSGQDQETQYF. The CDR3 DNA is TGTGCCAGCAGCGGATCCGGCCAGGACCAAGAGACCCAGTACTTC.

This chain joins TRBV5-4 and TRBJ2-6, with D possibly TRBD2 on 6 matching bases. V was pared by 4 bases and J by 0 bases, with 17 bases between. Germline-derived CDR1 and CDR2 are SGHNT and YYREEE (reference sequence). This CDR3 has 18 residues. The CDR3 DNA follows: TGTGCCAGCAGCCCACCCGGGACTTTGATCTCTGGGGCCAACGTCCTGACTTTC. Residues: CASSPPGTLISGANVLTF. The full variable domain, rest sourced from reference TRBV5-4 and TRBJ2-6, is ETGVTQSPTHLIKTRGQQVTLRCSSQSGHNTVSWYQQALGQGPQFIFQYYREEENGRGNFPPRFSGLQFPNYSSELNVNALELDDSALYLCASSPPGTLISGANVLTFGAGSRLTVL.

This clone has more than one count but fewer than ten. This chain connects TRBV5-1 to TRBJ1-4; D is ambiguous. Trimming removed 1 base from V and 1 base from J, with 11 bases in between. This CDR3 region has 16 residues. Germline CDR1 reads SGHRS; CDR2 reads YFSETQ. The CDR3 region is CASSLFGVGTNEKLFF. CDR3 in DNA: TGCGCCAGCAGCTTGTTCGGGGTGGGAACTAATGAAAAACTGTTTTTT. Based on the CDR3 plus reference TRBV5-1 and TRBJ1-4, the full variable domain is KAGVTQTPRYLIKTRGQQVTLSCSPISGHRSVSWYQQTPGQGLQFLFEYFSETQRNKGNFPGRFSGRQFSNSRSEMNVSTLELGDSALYLCASSLFGVGTNEKLFFGSGTQLSVL.

V and J are TRBV5-4 and TRBJ2-2, with TRBD1 matching over 9 bases. V dropped 4 bases and J dropped 4; count of bases not matched to a gene: 8. The V gene's germline CDR1 is SGHNT and CDR2 YYREEE (reference sequence). This CDR3 comprises 16 residues. The CDR3 region has the DNA TGTGCCAGCAGCGCACCGGGACAGGGATCCACCGGGGAGCTGTTTTTT. Its protein product is CASSAPGQGSTGELFF.

The rearrangement uses TRBV19 and TRBJ1-1; 10 bases fit TRBD1. The trim removed 5 bases at V and 0 bases at J, leaving 18 bases unmatched. This CDR3 has 20 residues. Germline V CDR1 and CDR2: LNHDA, SQIVND (reference sequence). The CDR3: CASSVSGTGVRRRLNTEAFF. CDR3 sequence (DNA): TGTGCCAGTAGTGTGTCCGGGACAGGGGTCCGCCGACGCTTGAACACTGAAGCTTTCTTT.

This chain uses TRBV5-1 with TRBJ2-3, with TRBD1 matching 8 bases. V was pared by 1 base and J by 3 bases, with 1 base of the junction left unmatched. Germline loops: CDR1 SGHRS, CDR2 YFSETQ. This CDR3 spans 14 amino acids. The CDR3 reads CASSLNRGTDTQYF. Written as DNA, the CDR3 is TGCGCCAGCAGCTTGAACAGGGGGACAGATACGCAGTATTTT.